This T cell receptor (beta chain) was obtained from a study of cytomegalovirus exposure and HLA in healthy donors. Concerning this clone: As yet, its antigen is unknown.

Regarding the study as a whole: In a later analysis, productive TCRs from donors in an Asian-associated ancestry cluster reportedly carried fewer N-insertions than the cohort mean. Later analysis suggested most CMV-associated TCR beta chains were HLA-restricted.

PCR employed 60 Vbeta and 13 Jbeta primers. Here immunoSEQ multiplex PCR was the method, and the copy in TCRdb shows in-frame clones only, minus some. The sample records over 110,000 clones, around 80% being singletons. The sequenced sample was PBMCs. This TCR was sampled from a woman aged 60-75 years in good health and CMV-seropositive.

The CDR3 region is CAIAGTQNIQYF. CDR3 DNA: TGTGCCATCGCGGGCACACAAAACATTCAGTACTTC. This chain links TRBV10-3 with TRBJ2-4; D may be TRBD2 (5 bases). Germline CDR1 is ENHRY and CDR2 is SYGVKD. The CDR3 spans 12 residues. Trimming took off 8 bases at V and 5 bases at J, with 10 bases between the two ends.